The T cell receptor (beta chain) under discussion was sequenced for a study of cytomegalovirus exposure and HLA in healthy donors. Study-level information: Previous work identified 100 million or so unique TCR beta sequences from 150 million to 200 million T cells.

Study-wide points: Later analysis demonstrated an association between a missense DCLRE1C variant and TCR beta V- and J-gene trimming. The study recorded 150 to 200 TCR beta chains that were cytomegalovirus-associated. Researchers left out some V segments, among them TRBV6-2 and TRBV6-3, as indistinguishable.

Trimming cost V 2 bases and J 4 bases, with 17 bases left between them. The CDR3 is 16 amino acids. CDR1 is SNHLY, CDR2 FYNNEI, per germline. As concerns this clone: Its matching antigen is unknown.

Primers for the PCR totalled 60 Vbeta and 13 Jbeta. This table comes from immunoSEQ multiplex PCR, and its TCRdb copy is limited to in-frame clones, with some not included. This sample has some 170,000 clones, with roughly 80% found just once. The TCR comes from a woman aged 25 to 39 in good health and CMV-seropositive. Sample: PBMCs. The chain couples TRBV2 to TRBJ1-2; D not certain. The DNA for the CDR3 is TGTGCCAGCAGTGAATCCACCGGGAGGGTTAGCTATGGCTACACCTTC. It codes for CASSESTGRVSYGYTF.